This TCR beta chain was identified during a study of CD8 T cells in ankylosing spondylitis. This clonotype showed up just a few times. Its antigen is as yet unknown. Study-level findings and limits: Seemingly characteristic of ankylosing spondylitis blood was a TCR beta motif consisting of about 8 highly homologous variants.

TCRdb recomputed calls from the 5' RACE reads with MiXCR, one row per CDR3 protein. Of 250,000 or so distinct CDR3 sequences listed, 20% to 30% are singletons. The sample consisted of blood, either unsorted or a sorted T cell fraction (not recorded which). The sequence was obtained from a male donor with ankylosing spondylitis or in good health (not recorded which).

CDR3 nucleotides: TGCAGTGCTAAACTCTTCGAGGGCCCCGAGGGAGATACGCAGTATTTT. Amino acid sequence: CSAKLFEGPEGDTQYF. J is TRBJ2-3 and V is TRBV20-1; TRBD2 is a possible D gene (5 bases). The CDR3 contains 16 residues. V lost 4 bases and J 5 bases, leaving 22 bases between the germline ends. Per the germline V gene, CDR1 is DFQATT and CDR2 is SNEGSKA (reference sequence).